Below are 4 T cell receptor beta chains sequenced from a single sample in a study of T-cell memory formation after mild COVID-19. Each CDR3 protein is one row after TCRdb ran MiXCR on the 5' RACE reads. The sample holds under 400,000 distinct CDR3 sequences, 25% to 30% seen once. Sequenced material: PBMCs or a T cell subset sorted from them (not recorded which). The receptor source for this set is an adult woman who had mild COVID-19 (a few samples of this study predate the infection). Cell type and time point are not known.

This rearrangement joins TRBV7-8 to TRBJ2-5; TRBD2 matches at 13 bases. Germline trimming cut 7 bases from V and 1 base from J; bases unmatched to any gene: 3. Looked up from germline, CDR1 is SGHVS and CDR2 is FQNEAQ. The CDR3 extends over 15 amino acids. The CDR3 reads CASTTSGGGQETQYF. CDR3 DNA sequence: TGTGCCAGCACCACTAGCGGGGGGGGCCAAGAGACCCAGTACTTC.

CDR3 nucleotide sequence: TGCAGCGCCGGGACCGTTCAGTATGGCTACACCTTC. Amino acids: CSAGTVQYGYTF. The J gene is TRBJ1-2, the V gene TRBV29-1; weak D call: TRBD1 (5 bases). Trimming took off 7 bases at V and 5 bases at J, with 14 bases between the two ends. The CDR3 sequence is 12 residues long. Germline assignment: CDR1 SQVTM and CDR2 ANQGSEA.

In its sample, this clonotype was seen a few times. This chain joins TRBV24-1 and TRBJ1-2; D gene ambiguous. This CDR3 region has 15 residues. V was cut by 4 bases and J by 4 bases, with 15 bases left in between. Germline assignment: CDR1 KGHDR and CDR2 SFDVKD. The CDR3 loop reads CATSDNSSPGYGYTF. For the CDR3, the DNA is TGTGCCACCAGTGACAATAGTTCTCCCGGCTATGGCTACACCTTC.

The genes are TRBV7-9 and TRBJ2-7; D ambiguous. Germline lookup yields CDR1 SEHNR and CDR2 FQNEAQ (reference sequence). The CDR3 extends over 15 amino acids. V dropped 2 bases and J dropped 2 bases, with 13 bases sitting between them. DNA for the CDR3: TGTGCCAGCAGCTTATGGGCAGCGTACACCTACGAGCAGTACTTC. It specifies CASSLWAAYTYEQYF.